The clone carrying this T cell receptor beta chain showed up just once. This specimen comes from a study of blood T cell repertoires in COVID-19. Background on the study: Samples came from the United States, Italy and Spain, spanning acute and convalescent COVID-19. Nucleic acid was either cDNA or gDNA, and it came from T cells, B-cell-depleted T cells, or PBMCs.

It was during active infection that Seattle patients were enrolled and then longitudinally followed. Trimming shortened V by 5 bases and J by 11 bases, and 10 bases separated the two germline ends. The CDR3 length is 11 residues. Per the original data handling: Amplification of reference gene primers was used by the study to estimate nucleated cell counts. Assay used: immunoSEQ multiplex PCR; TCRdb lists only in-frame clones, some missing. V and J calls and clone size come straight from that table; D and trimming were deduced from the DNA. The sample shows fewer than 300,000 clones, more than 85% of them seen only once.

This TCR was sampled from a woman aged 25 to 39 with COVID-19, enrolled during active disease. The V call is TRBV12-3 or TRBV12-4, the J call TRBJ1-3; D gene ambiguous. Sequenced input: peripheral blood. Here the CDR3 reads CASSHFGAIYF. CDR3 nucleotide sequence: TGTGCCAGCAGTCACTTCGGGGCCATATATTTT.